Detailed here is one T cell receptor beta chain. With a much larger clone just one base away, this may be a read error. Trimming removed 4 bases from V and 1 base from J, with 7 bases in between. Germline V gene lookup returns CDR1 SGHVS and CDR2 FQNEAQ. CDR3 length equals 13 residues. Produced via immunoSEQ multiplex PCR; TCRdb's table is partial and in-frame only. The profile shows tens of thousands of clones, about four fifths of them singletons. These data originate in a study of blood T cell repertoires in COVID-19. This TCR came from a woman at least 80 years old with COVID-19, enrolled during active disease. This rearrangement joins TRBV7-8 to TRBJ1-1; D gene unclear. Specimen: peripheral blood. For the CDR3, the DNA is TGTGCCAGCAGCTCGGGAGGGAACACTGAAGCTTTCTTT. Protein: CASSSGGNTEAFF.